This T cell receptor beta chain was sequenced in a study of cytomegalovirus exposure and HLA in healthy donors. On this clone itself: Its antigen is still unknown.

Nominally healthy donors were sampled, though unrecorded immune exposures were likely. Broader study findings: CMV serostatus was the sole immune exposure information available.

Trimming pared 0 bases from V and 2 bases from J, leaving 8 bases between. This CDR3 spans 15 amino acids. Germline CDR1 and CDR2: LGHNA and YSLEER. Primers: 60 Vbeta forward and 13 Jbeta reverse. Here immunoSEQ multiplex PCR was the method, and the copy in TCRdb shows in-frame clones only, minus some. The data contain under 150,000 clones, roughly 80% of them singletons. The receptor comes from a woman in her thirties or forties in good health and CMV-seronegative. The chain combines TRBV4-3 with TRBJ1-5; tentative D call: TRBD1 (5 bases). The sequenced sample consisted of PBMCs. Here the CDR3 DNA reads TGCGCCAGCAGCCAAGATTGGGGGGGCAATCAGCCCCAGCATTTT. Its protein product is CASSQDWGGNQPQHF.